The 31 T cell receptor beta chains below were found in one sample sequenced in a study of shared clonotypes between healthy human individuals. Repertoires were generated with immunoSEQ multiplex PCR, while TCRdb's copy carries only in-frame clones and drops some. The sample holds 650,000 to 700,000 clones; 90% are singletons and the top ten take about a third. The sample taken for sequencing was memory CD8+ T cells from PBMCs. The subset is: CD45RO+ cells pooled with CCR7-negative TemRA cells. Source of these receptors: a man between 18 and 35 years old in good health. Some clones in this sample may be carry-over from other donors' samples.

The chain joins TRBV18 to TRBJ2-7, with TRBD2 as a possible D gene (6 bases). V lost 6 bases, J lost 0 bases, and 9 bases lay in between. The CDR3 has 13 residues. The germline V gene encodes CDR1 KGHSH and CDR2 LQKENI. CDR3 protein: CASSPSDSYEQYF. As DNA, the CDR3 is TGTGCCAGCTCCCCTAGCGACTCCTACGAGCAGTACTTC.

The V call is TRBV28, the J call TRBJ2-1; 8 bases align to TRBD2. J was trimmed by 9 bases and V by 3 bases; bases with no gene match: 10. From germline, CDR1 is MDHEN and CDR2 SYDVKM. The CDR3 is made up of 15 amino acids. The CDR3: CASSFPPAGAAEQFF. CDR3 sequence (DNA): TGTGCCAGCAGTTTTCCCCCAGCGGGAGCTGCTGAGCAGTTCTTC.

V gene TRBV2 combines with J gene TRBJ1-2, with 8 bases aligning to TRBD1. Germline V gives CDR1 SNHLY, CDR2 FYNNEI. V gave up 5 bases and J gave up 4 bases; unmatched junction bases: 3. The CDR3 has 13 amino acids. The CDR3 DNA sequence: TGTGCCAGCAGTTCTGACAGGGGCTATGGCTACACCTTC. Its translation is CASSSDRGYGYTF.

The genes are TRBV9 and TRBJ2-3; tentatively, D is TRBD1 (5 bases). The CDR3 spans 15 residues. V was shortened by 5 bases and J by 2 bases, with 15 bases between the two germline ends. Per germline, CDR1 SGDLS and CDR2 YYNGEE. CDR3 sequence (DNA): TGTGCCAGCAGTGTTACAGGAGCTAACACAGATACGCAGTATTTT. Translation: CASSVTGANTDTQYF.

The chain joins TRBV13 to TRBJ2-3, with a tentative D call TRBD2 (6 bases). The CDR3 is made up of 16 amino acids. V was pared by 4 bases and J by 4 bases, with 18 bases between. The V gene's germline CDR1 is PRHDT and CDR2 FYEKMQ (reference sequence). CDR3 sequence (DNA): TGTGCCAGCAGCTCCCGGCGGGGTGGCTATGCAGATACGCAGTATTTT. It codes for CASSSRRGGYADTQYF. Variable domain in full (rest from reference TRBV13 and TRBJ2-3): AAGVIQSPRHLIKEKRETATLKCYPIPRHDTVYWYQQGPGQDPQFLISFYEKMQSDKGSIPDRFSAQQFSDYHSELNMSSLELGDSALYFCASSSRRGGYADTQYFGPGTRLTVL.

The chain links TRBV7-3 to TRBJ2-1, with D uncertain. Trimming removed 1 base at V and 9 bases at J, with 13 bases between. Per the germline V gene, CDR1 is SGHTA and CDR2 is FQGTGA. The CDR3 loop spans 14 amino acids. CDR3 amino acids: CASSLNLPPTEQFF. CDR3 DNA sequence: TGTGCCAGCAGCTTAAACCTCCCCCCCACTGAGCAGTTCTTC.

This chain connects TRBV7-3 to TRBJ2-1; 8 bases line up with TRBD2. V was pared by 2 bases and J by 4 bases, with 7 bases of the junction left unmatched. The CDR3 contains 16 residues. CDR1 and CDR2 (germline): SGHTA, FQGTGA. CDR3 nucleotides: TGTGCCAGCAGCTTAGTCCCCGGGGGGGCATACAATGAGCAGTTCTTC. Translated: CASSLVPGGAYNEQFF.

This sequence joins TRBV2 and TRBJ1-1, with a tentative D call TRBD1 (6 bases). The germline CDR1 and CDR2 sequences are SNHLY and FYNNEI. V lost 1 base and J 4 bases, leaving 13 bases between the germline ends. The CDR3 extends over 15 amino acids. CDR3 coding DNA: TGTGCCAGCAGTGAAGTGGGCAGGGGAGGCACTGAAGCTTTCTTT. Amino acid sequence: CASSEVGRGGTEAFF.

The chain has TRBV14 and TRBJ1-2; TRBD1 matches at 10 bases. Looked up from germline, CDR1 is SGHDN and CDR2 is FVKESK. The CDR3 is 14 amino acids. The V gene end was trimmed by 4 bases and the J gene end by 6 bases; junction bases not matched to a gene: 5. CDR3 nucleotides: TGTGCCAGCAGCCGACAGGGGGCGGAGGATGGCTACACCTTC. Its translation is CASSRQGAEDGYTF.

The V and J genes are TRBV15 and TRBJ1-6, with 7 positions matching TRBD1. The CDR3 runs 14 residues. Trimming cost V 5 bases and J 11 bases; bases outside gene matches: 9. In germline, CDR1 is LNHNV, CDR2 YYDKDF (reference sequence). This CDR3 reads CATSDVGTVTPLHF. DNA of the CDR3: TGTGCCACCAGCGACGTTGGGACAGTGACACCCCTCCACTTT.

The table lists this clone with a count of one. For the CDR3, the DNA is TGCGCCAGCAGCTTGGGGACTAGCGGGAGGGATCAAGAGACCCAGTACTTC. Translated, it gives CASSLGTSGRDQETQYF. The gene calls are TRBV5-1 and TRBJ2-5, with 15 bases aligning to TRBD2. CDR3 length: 17 amino acids. Trimming took 0 bases from V and 2 from J; bases not matched to a gene: 2. The germline CDR1 and CDR2 sequences are SGHRS and YFSETQ.

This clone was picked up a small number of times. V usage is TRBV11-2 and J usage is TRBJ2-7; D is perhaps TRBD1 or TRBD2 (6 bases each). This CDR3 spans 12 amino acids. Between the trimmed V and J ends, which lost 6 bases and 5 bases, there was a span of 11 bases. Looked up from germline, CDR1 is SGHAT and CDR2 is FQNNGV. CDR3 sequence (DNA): TGTGCCAGCAGATTGGGGGGCCACGAGCAGTACTTC. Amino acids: CASRLGGHEQYF.

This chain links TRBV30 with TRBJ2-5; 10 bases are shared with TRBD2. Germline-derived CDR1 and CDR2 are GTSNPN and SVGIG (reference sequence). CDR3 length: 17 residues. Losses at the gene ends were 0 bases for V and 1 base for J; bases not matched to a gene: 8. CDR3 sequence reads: CAWSVISGRKVQETQYF. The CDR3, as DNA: TGTGCCTGGAGTGTTATTAGCGGGAGGAAGGTCCAAGAGACCCAGTACTTC.

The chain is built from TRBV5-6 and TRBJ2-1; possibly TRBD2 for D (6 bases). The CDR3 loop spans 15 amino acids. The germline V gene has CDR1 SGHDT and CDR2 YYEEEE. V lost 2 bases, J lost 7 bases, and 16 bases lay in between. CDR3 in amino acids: CASSFGTYMGNEQFF. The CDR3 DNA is TGTGCCAGCAGCTTCGGGACTTACATGGGGAATGAGCAGTTCTTC.

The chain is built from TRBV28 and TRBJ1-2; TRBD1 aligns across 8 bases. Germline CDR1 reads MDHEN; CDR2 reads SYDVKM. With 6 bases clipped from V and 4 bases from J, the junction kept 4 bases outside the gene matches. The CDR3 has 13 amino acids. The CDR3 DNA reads TGTGCCAGCAGGGGGGACAGGACCTATGGCTACACCTTC. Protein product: CASRGDRTYGYTF.

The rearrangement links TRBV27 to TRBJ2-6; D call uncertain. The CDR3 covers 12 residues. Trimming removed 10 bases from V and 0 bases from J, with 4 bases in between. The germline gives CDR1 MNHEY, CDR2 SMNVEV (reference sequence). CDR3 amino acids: CATYSGANVLTF. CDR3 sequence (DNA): TGTGCCACTTACTCTGGGGCCAACGTCCTGACTTTC.

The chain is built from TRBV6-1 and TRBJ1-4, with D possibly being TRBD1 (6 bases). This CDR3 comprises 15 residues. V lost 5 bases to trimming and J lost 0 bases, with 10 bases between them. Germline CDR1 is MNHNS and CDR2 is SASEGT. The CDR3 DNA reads TGTGCCAGCAGTTGGACAGCCGCAACTAATGAAAAACTGTTTTTT. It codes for CASSWTAATNEKLFF.

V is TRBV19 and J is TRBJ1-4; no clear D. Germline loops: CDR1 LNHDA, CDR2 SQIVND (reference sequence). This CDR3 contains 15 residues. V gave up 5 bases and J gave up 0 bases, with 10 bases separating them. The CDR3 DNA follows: TGTGCCAGTAGTCCCTGGGGTGCAACTAATGAAAAACTGTTTTTT. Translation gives CASSPWGATNEKLFF.

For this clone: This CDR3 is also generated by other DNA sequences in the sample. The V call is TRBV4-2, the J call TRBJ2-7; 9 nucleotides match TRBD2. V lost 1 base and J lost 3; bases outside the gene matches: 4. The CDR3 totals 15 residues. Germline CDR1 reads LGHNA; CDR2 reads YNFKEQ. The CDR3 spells CASSQASGRSYEQYF. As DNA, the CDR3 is TGTGCCAGCAGCCAAGCCAGCGGGAGGAGCTACGAGCAGTACTTC.

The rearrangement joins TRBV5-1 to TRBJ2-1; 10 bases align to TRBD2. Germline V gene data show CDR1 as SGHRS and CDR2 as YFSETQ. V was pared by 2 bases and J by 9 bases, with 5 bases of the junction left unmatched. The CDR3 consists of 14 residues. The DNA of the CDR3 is TGCGCCAGCAGCTTTTCTAGCGGGAGCTCTGAGCAGTTCTTC. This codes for CASSFSSGSSEQFF.

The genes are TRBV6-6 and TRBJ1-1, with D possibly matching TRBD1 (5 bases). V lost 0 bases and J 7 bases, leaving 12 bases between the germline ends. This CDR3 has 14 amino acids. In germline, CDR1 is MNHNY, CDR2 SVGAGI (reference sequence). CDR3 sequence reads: CASSYSGRVNEAFF. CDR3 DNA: TGTGCCAGCAGTTACTCCGGCAGGGTGAATGAAGCTTTCTTT.

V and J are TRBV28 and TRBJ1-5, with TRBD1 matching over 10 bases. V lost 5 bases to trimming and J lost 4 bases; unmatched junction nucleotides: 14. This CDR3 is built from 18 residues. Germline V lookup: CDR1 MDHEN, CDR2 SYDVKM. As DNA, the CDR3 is TGTGCCAGCAGTCCCATATTCGCCGGGACAGGGGTTAATCAGCCCCAGCATTTT. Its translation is CASSPIFAGTGVNQPQHF. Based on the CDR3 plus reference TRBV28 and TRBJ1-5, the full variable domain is DVKVTQSSRYLVKRTGEKVFLECVQDMDHENMFWYRQDPGLGLRLIYFSYDVKMKEKGDIPEGYSVSREKKERFSLILESASTNQTSMYLCASSPIFAGTGVNQPQHFGDGTRLSIL.

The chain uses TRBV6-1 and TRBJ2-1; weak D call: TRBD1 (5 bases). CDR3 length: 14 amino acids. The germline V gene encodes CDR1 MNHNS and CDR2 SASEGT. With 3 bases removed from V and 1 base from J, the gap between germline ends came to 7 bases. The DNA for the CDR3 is TGTGCCAGCAGTGATACAGGATCCTACAATGAGCAGTTCTTC. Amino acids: CASSDTGSYNEQFF.

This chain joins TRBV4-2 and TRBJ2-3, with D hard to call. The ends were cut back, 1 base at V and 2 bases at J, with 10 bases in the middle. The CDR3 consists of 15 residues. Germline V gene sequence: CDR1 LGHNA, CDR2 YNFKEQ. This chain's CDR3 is CASSQVPRTTDTQYF. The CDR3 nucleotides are TGTGCCAGCAGCCAAGTACCGCGGACCACAGATACGCAGTATTTT.

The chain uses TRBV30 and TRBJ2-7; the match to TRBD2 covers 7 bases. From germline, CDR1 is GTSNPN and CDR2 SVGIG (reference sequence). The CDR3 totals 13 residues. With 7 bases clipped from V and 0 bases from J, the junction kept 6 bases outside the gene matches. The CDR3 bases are TGTGCCTCAGCGGGATCCTCCTCCTACGAGCAGTACTTC. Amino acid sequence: CASAGSSSYEQYF.

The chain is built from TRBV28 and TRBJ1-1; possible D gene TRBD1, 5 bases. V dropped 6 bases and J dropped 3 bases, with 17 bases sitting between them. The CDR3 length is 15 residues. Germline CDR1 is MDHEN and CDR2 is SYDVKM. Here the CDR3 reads CASSIPRGTYTEAFF. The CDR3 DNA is TGTGCCAGCAGCATCCCCCGGGGCACTTACACTGAAGCTTTCTTT.

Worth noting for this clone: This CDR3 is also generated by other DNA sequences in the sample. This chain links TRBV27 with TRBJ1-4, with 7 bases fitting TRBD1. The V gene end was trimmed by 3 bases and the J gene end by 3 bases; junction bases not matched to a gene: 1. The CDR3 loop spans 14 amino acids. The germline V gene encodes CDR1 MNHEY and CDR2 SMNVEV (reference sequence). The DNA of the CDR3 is TGTGCCAGCAGTTTCAGGGGGTCTAATGAAAAACTGTTTTTT. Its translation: CASSFRGSNEKLFF.

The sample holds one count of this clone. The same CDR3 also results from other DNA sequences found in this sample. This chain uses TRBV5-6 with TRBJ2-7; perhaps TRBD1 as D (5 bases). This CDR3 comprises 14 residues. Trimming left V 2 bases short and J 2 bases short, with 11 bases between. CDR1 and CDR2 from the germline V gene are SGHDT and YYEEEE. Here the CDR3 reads CASSLGASTYEQYF. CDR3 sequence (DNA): TGTGCCAGCAGCTTAGGGGCATCTACCTACGAGCAGTACTTC.

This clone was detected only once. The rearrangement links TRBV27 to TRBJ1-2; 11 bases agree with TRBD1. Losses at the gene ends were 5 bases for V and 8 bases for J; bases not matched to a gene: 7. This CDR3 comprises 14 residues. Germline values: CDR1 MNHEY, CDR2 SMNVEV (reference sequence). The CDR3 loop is CASSTLDRGQGYTF. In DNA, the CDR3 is TGTGCCAGCAGTACCTTGGACAGGGGGCAGGGCTACACCTTC.

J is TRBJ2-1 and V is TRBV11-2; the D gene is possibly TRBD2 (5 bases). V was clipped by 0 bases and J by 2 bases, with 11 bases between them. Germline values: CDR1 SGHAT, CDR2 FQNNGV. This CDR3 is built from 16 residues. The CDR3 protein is CASSLDPPGTYNEQFF. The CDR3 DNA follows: TGTGCCAGCAGCTTAGATCCCCCGGGAACCTACAATGAGCAGTTCTTC.

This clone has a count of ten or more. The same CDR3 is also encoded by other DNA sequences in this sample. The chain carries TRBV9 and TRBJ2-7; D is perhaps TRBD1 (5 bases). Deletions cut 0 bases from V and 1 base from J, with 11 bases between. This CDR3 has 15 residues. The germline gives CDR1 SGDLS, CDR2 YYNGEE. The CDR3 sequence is CASSVGSGSSYEQYF. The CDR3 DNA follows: TGTGCCAGCAGCGTAGGGTCAGGGTCGTCCTACGAGCAGTACTTC.